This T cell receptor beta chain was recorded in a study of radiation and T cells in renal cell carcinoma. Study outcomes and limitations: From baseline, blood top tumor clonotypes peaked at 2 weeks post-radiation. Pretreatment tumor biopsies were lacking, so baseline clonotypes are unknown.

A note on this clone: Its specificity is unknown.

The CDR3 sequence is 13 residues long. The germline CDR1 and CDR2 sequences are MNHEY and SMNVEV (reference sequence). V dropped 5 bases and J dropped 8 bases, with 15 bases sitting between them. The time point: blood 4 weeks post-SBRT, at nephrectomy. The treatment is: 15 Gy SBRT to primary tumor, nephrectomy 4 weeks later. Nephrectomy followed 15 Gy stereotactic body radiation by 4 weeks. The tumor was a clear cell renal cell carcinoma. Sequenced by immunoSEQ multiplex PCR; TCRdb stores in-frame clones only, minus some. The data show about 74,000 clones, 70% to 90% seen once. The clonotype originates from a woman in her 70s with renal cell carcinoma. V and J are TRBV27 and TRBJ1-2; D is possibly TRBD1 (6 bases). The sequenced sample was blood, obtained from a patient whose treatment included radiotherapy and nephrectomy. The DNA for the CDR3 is TGTGCCAGCAGTCAACAGGGCCCGGGGGGCTACACCTTC. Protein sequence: CASSQQGPGGYTF.